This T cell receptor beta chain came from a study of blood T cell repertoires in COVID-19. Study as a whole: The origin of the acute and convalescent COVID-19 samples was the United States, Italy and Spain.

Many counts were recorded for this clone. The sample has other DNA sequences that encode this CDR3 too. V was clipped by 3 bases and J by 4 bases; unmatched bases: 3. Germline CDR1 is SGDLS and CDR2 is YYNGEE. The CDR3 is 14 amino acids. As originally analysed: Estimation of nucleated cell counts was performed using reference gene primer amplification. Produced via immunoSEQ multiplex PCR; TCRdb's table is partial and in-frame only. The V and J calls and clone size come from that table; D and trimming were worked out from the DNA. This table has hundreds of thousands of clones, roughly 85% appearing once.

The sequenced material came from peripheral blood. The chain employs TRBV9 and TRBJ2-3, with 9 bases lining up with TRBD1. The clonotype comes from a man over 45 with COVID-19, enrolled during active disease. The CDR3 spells CASSAGQGPDTQYF. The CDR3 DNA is TGTGCCAGCAGCGCGGGACAGGGTCCAGATACGCAGTATTTT.